Shown below are 11 T cell receptor beta chains from a single sample sequenced in a study of blood T cell repertoires in COVID-19. TCRdb's table, derived via immunoSEQ multiplex PCR, lists solely in-frame clones and lacks some. The table includes tens of thousands of clones, about four fifths detected once. The sample was peripheral blood. The receptors come from a man between 65 and 85 years old with acute or convalescent COVID-19.

This chain connects TRBV30 to TRBJ1-6, with 7 bases lining up with TRBD1. The germline CDR1 and CDR2 sequences are GTSNPN and SVGIG (reference sequence). The CDR3 is made up of 15 amino acids. V lost 1 base and J lost 7; bases outside the gene matches: 7. In DNA, the CDR3 is TGTGCCTGGAGTGCATCGGACAGGCGGAATTCACCCCTCCACTTT. Protein sequence: CAWSASDRRNSPLHF.

The chain is built from TRBV24-1 and TRBJ2-1, with 10 bases aligning to TRBD2. CDR3 length: 18 residues. The junction had 13 bases not matched to a gene; V was cut back by 2 bases and J by 7 bases. From germline, CDR1 is KGHDR and CDR2 SFDVKD. The CDR3: CATSDWEGSSGRANEQFF. The CDR3 DNA reads as TGTGCCACCAGTGATTGGGAGGGGTCGAGCGGGAGGGCGAATGAGCAGTTCTTC.

V is TRBV28 and J is TRBJ2-1; 13 bases agree with TRBD2. This CDR3 has 18 residues. Trimming removed 0 bases from V and 0 bases from J; junction bases left unmatched: 2. Germline V gives CDR1 MDHEN, CDR2 SYDVKM. CDR3 DNA sequence: TGTGCCAGCAGTTTATGGAGGACTAGCGGGAGCTCCTACAATGAGCAGTTCTTC. Translating gives CASSLWRTSGSSYNEQFF.

The rearrangement links TRBV4-2 to TRBJ1-1; maybe TRBD1 (6 bases). Germline assignment: CDR1 LGHNA and CDR2 YNFKEQ. With 11 bases removed from V and 0 bases from J, the gap between germline ends came to 13 bases. This CDR3 is built from 13 residues. CDR3 region: CASGVGVNTEAFF. DNA of the CDR3: TGTGCCTCAGGGGTCGGGGTGAACACTGAAGCTTTCTTT.

The chain joins TRBV29-1 to TRBJ2-7; D ambiguous. The V gene lost 4 bases and the J gene lost 3 bases, with 13 bases spanning the gap. The CDR3 runs 13 residues. CDR1 and CDR2 (germline): SQVTM, ANQGSEA. CDR3 coding DNA: TGCAGCGTTGCCCCCTCAACTTACTACGAGCAGTACTTC. This sequence encodes CSVAPSTYYEQYF.

The chain employs TRBV28 and TRBJ2-7, with a possible D match to TRBD2 (7 bases). V lost 6 bases and J lost 5, with 20 bases in between. Germline assignment: CDR1 MDHEN and CDR2 SYDVKM. The CDR3 has 15 amino acids. The CDR3 sequence is CASSARGGSFHEQYF. The CDR3 DNA sequence: TGTGCCAGCAGCGCCAGGGGCGGGAGCTTCCACGAGCAGTACTTC.

This chain uses TRBV30 with TRBJ1-5; the D is unclear. Deletions cut 0 bases from V and 1 base from J, with 10 bases between. Looked up from germline, CDR1 is GTSNPN and CDR2 is SVGIG (reference sequence). The CDR3 length is 15 residues. This CDR3 is CAWSVRVGSNQPQHF. The CDR3 nucleotides are TGTGCCTGGAGTGTACGGGTAGGAAGCAATCAGCCCCAGCATTTT. Filled out from reference TRBV30 and TRBJ1-5, the complete variable domain reads SQTIHQWPATLVQPVGSPLSLECTVEGTSNPNLYWYRQAAGRGLQLLFYSVGIGQISSEVPQNLSASRPQDRQFILSSKKLLLSDSGFYLCAWSVRVGSNQPQHFGDGTRLSIL.

In its sample, this clone was seen once. Here the CDR3 DNA reads TGTGCCAGCAGCCCGGAATTCGAGGGTGGAGAGCAGTTCTTC. This translates into CASSPEFEGGEQFF. This chain joins TRBV5-4 and TRBJ2-1, with D maybe TRBD2 (5 bases). The germline V gene has CDR1 SGHNT and CDR2 YYREEE (reference sequence). The CDR3 loop spans 14 amino acids. V was cut by 4 bases and J by 10 bases, with 18 bases left in between.

This clone was seen a handful of times. This rearrangement joins TRBV30 to TRBJ2-1; no clear D gene. Germline V gene sequence: CDR1 GTSNPN, CDR2 SVGIG (reference sequence). Trimming removed 4 bases from V and 11 bases from J, with 18 bases in between. This CDR3 spans 13 amino acids. The CDR3 protein is CAWMSRAWSQQFF. In nucleotides, the CDR3 is TGTGCCTGGATGTCGCGCGCGTGGAGTCAGCAGTTCTTC.

The J gene is TRBJ2-5, the V gene TRBV27; the D gene is possibly TRBD1 (5 bases). The germline V gene has CDR1 MNHEY and CDR2 SMNVEV (reference sequence). Trimming stripped 7 bases from V and 5 bases from J, with 11 bases between. The CDR3 is made up of 12 amino acids. The CDR3 is CASTGPGETQYF. CDR3 nucleotide sequence: TGTGCCAGCACGGGCCCAGGGGAGACCCAGTACTTC.

The chain is built from TRBV7-9 and TRBJ2-5, with D possibly matching TRBD2 (5 bases). The CDR3 is 13 amino acids. Trimming removed 6 bases from V and 2 bases from J, with 10 bases in between. Germline CDR1 and CDR2: SEHNR and FQNEAQ (reference sequence). CDR3 amino acids: CASRGPGQETQYF. CDR3 bases: TGTGCCAGCAGGGGCCCGGGGCAAGAGACCCAGTACTTC.